Following are 32 T cell receptor beta chains from one sample sequenced in a study of shared clonotypes between healthy human individuals. Profiled with immunoSEQ multiplex PCR; TCRdb holds only in-frame clones, not every one. Seen here are about 2.4 million clones, approximately 94% observed once, and the top ten hold approximately 0.35%. The sequenced sample consisted of naive CD4+ T cells from PBMCs. The subset denotes: CD45RA+ positively selected. The source of these receptors is a man aged 18 to 29 in good health. Some clones in this sample may be carry-over from other donors' samples.

The chain joins TRBV10-3 to TRBJ1-1; 7 bases line up with TRBD1. Germline V lookup: CDR1 ENHRY, CDR2 SYGVKD. The CDR3 is made up of 13 amino acids. V shed 6 bases, J shed 3 bases, and the junction held 4 bases outside the gene matches. For the CDR3, the DNA is TGTGCCATCAGAAAAGGGACAGACACTGAAGCTTTCTTT. Its protein is CAIRKGTDTEAFF.

V usage is TRBV15 and J usage is TRBJ1-1; D gene uncertain. This CDR3 spans 14 amino acids. V was clipped by 7 bases and J by 1 base, with 13 bases between them. Germline values: CDR1 LNHNV, CDR2 YYDKDF (reference sequence). CDR3 amino acids: CATKRFPENTEAFF. The CDR3 bases are TGTGCCACCAAGCGATTCCCGGAGAACACTGAAGCTTTCTTT.

The chain is built from TRBV10-3 and TRBJ2-1; D not certain. Trimming took 5 bases from V and 5 from J, leaving 7 bases between them. CDR3 length: 12 residues. Germline V gene data show CDR1 as ENHRY and CDR2 as SYGVKD. The CDR3 region is CAISLSDNEQFF. The CDR3 DNA is TGTGCCATCAGTCTGAGCGACAATGAGCAGTTCTTC.

The V and J genes are TRBV4-1 and TRBJ2-2; 8 bases align to TRBD1. The CDR3 loop spans 16 amino acids. J was trimmed by 5 bases and V by 1 base; bases with no gene match: 6. CDR1 and CDR2 from the germline V gene are MGHRA and YSYEKL. This chain's CDR3 is CASSQAPGGKTGELFF. CDR3 DNA sequence: TGCGCCAGCAGCCAAGCCCCAGGGGGCAAGACCGGGGAGCTGTTTTTT.

The gene calls are TRBV7-2 and TRBJ2-1, with 9 bases lining up with TRBD2. Germline V gene lookup returns CDR1 SGHTA and CDR2 FQGNSA. Trimming took 3 bases from V and 7 from J; bases not matched to a gene: 10. The CDR3 covers 16 residues. CDR3 bases: TGTGCCAGCAGCTTCCGACCCGGGACTAGCCATAATGAGCAGTTCTTC. As protein: CASSFRPGTSHNEQFF.

As concerns this clone: Within the sample, other DNA sequences also encode this same CDR3. The chain combines TRBV12-5 with TRBJ2-3; 10 bases align to TRBD2. The CDR3 contains 13 residues. With 9 bases clipped from V and 1 base from J, the junction kept 1 base outside the gene matches. Germline CDR1 and CDR2: LGHNT and FRNRAP. In nucleotides, the CDR3 is TGTGCTAGCGGGACTAGCGGCACAGATACGCAGTATTTT. Translated, it gives CASGTSGTDTQYF.

The chain has TRBV5-1 and TRBJ2-7; TRBD2 matches 8 bases. This CDR3 contains 15 residues. Germline CDR1 and CDR2: SGHRS and YFSETQ. The ends lost 4 bases at V and 0 bases at J; junction bases unmatched: 6. CDR3 sequence reads: CASSGIAGYSYEQYF. The CDR3 DNA follows: TGCGCCAGCAGCGGGATAGCGGGATACTCCTACGAGCAGTACTTC. Using reference TRBV5-1 and TRBJ2-7 for the parts outside the CDR3, the full variable domain is KAGVTQTPRYLIKTRGQQVTLSCSPISGHRSVSWYQQTPGQGLQFLFEYFSETQRNKGNFPGRFSGRQFSNSRSEMNVSTLELGDSALYLCASSGIAGYSYEQYFGPGTRLTVT.

The chain uses TRBV5-1 and TRBJ2-1, with a weak D call TRBD1 (6 bases). This CDR3 has 15 amino acids. The germline CDR1 and CDR2 sequences are SGHRS and YFSETQ. Trimming pared 0 bases from V and 11 bases from J, leaving 18 bases between. Here the CDR3 DNA reads TGCGCCAGCAGCTTGGAGGGGAAATTGGGGGCCCAGCAGTTCTTC. This encodes CASSLEGKLGAQQFF.

The genes are TRBV5-1 and TRBJ2-3; the D is unclear. The CDR3 extends over 11 amino acids. The V and J ends lost 7 bases and 3 bases respectively, with 6 bases between them. Germline-derived CDR1 and CDR2 are SGHRS and YFSETQ. The CDR3 sequence is CASGETDTQYF. CDR3 bases: TGCGCCAGCGGAGAGACAGATACGCAGTATTTT.

Note on this clone: Distinct nucleotide sequences in the sample also encode this CDR3. The chain has TRBV2 and TRBJ1-2; D unresolved. V gave up 7 bases and J gave up 4 bases, with 10 bases separating them. CDR1 and CDR2 (germline): SNHLY, FYNNEI. The CDR3 contains 12 residues. The CDR3 here is CASMTGAYGYTF. The CDR3, as DNA: TGTGCCAGCATGACCGGCGCCTATGGCTACACCTTC.

This chain uses TRBV7-8 with TRBJ2-1; 10 bases line up with TRBD1. Germline trimming cut 5 bases from V and 3 bases from J; bases unmatched to any gene: 7. CDR3 size: 16 residues. The germline V gene encodes CDR1 SGHVS and CDR2 FQNEAQ. CDR3 residues: CASSPVWDRGYNEQFF. The CDR3 DNA reads TGTGCCAGCAGCCCAGTCTGGGACAGGGGCTACAATGAGCAGTTCTTC.

This rearrangement joins TRBV18 to TRBJ2-7; 16 nucleotides agree with TRBD2. The germline CDR1 and CDR2 sequences are KGHSH and LQKENI. The CDR3 totals 17 residues. The J segment lost 2 bases and the V segment lost 3 bases, leaving 4 bases of the junction unmatched. This CDR3 reads CASSPQGLAGGPYEQYF. In DNA form, the CDR3 reads TGTGCCAGCTCACCCCAGGGACTAGCGGGAGGGCCCTACGAGCAGTACTTC.

This sequence joins TRBV5-1 and TRBJ1-3; 10 bases line up with TRBD1. The CDR3 spans 17 residues. The junction had 9 bases not matched to a gene; V was cut back by 4 bases and J by 2 bases. The germline CDR1 and CDR2 sequences are SGHRS and YFSETQ. For the CDR3, the DNA is TGCGCCAGCAGCGCCCAGGGACAGGGGAGCGCTGGAAACACCATATATTTT. Protein: CASSAQGQGSAGNTIYF.

The chain combines TRBV6-1 with TRBJ2-5, with TRBD1 matching 7 bases. V lost 5 bases, J lost 5 bases, and 5 bases stayed unmatched. Per germline, CDR1 MNHNS and CDR2 SASEGT. The CDR3 totals 13 residues. The CDR3 is CASSNDRAETQYF. CDR3 nucleotide sequence: TGTGCCAGCAGTAACGACAGGGCTGAGACCCAGTACTTC.

The CDR3 DNA sequence: TGCGCCAGCAGCTTCGTAGCGGGGGCCGTTAGTAATGAGCAGTTCTTC. Encoded protein: CASSFVAGAVSNEQFF. The V call is TRBV5-1, the J call TRBJ2-1; TRBD2 aligns across 9 bases. Germline-derived CDR1 and CDR2 are SGHRS and YFSETQ. Trimming removed 2 bases from V and 7 bases from J; junction bases left unmatched: 10. The CDR3 loop spans 16 amino acids.

In regard to this clone: Other nucleotide sequences in the sample specify the same CDR3. The chain uses TRBV29-1 and TRBJ1-3, with TRBD1 matching over 10 bases. The germline gives CDR1 SQVTM, CDR2 ANQGSEA. The CDR3 consists of 14 residues. V dropped 4 bases and J dropped 1; count of bases not matched to a gene: 1. The CDR3 bases are TGCAGCGTTGGACAGGGGGCTTCTGGAAACACCATATATTTT. This sequence encodes CSVGQGASGNTIYF.

The table lists this clone with a count of one. The chain couples TRBV4-3 to TRBJ2-2; D unresolved. Deletions cut 3 bases from V and 6 bases from J, with 11 bases between. CDR1 is LGHNA and CDR2 is YSLEER in the germline V gene. The CDR3 spans 14 residues. CDR3 coding DNA: TGCGCCAGCAGCCATCCGCCTAGGGCCGGGGAGCTGTTTTTT. This codes for CASSHPPRAGELFF.

This chain uses TRBV5-1 with TRBJ2-3; D gene unclear. CDR1 is SGHRS, CDR2 YFSETQ, per germline. This CDR3 has 14 amino acids. V lost 1 base, J lost 2 bases, and 8 bases lay in between. The CDR3 coding sequence is TGCGCCAGCAGCTTGTCGACCACCACAGATACGCAGTATTTT. This translates into CASSLSTTTDTQYF.

V and J are TRBV5-4 and TRBJ2-3; 7 bases fit TRBD2. The CDR3 is 15 residues long. Trimming at V came to 3 bases and at J to 2 bases, leaving 6 bases not matched to a gene. Looked up from germline, CDR1 is SGHNT and CDR2 is YYREEE (reference sequence). The CDR3 DNA reads TGTGCCAGCAGCTCCGTAGCGGGCCTCACAGATACGCAGTATTTT. Amino acids: CASSSVAGLTDTQYF.

The chain links TRBV10-3 to TRBJ2-1, with a tentative D call TRBD1 (6 bases). With 7 bases removed from V and 6 bases from J, the gap between germline ends came to 13 bases. CDR1 and CDR2 from the germline V gene are ENHRY and SYGVKD. The CDR3 loop spans 13 amino acids. CDR3 amino acids: CAINREGGNEQFF. DNA for the CDR3: TGTGCCATCAACAGGGAAGGGGGCAATGAGCAGTTCTTC.

The chain combines TRBV21-1 with TRBJ1-5; the tabulated D call, TRBD1, remains unverified against the DNA. TRBV21-1 is noted as a pseudogene. The CDR3 consists of 17 residues. CDR3 loop: CASSPTAGGPSNQPQHF. DNA for the CDR3: TGTGCCAGCAGCCCCACCGCAGGGGGCCCAAGCAATCAGCCCCAGCATTTT.

DNA for the CDR3: TGTGCCAGCAGTCCTATAGCGGGAGAGAGCGAGCAGTACTTC. Its protein is CASSPIAGESEQYF. The chain combines TRBV11-2 with TRBJ2-7; the match to TRBD2 covers 9 bases. The J segment lost 6 bases and the V segment lost 6 bases, leaving 9 bases of the junction unmatched. This CDR3 spans 14 amino acids. Germline CDR1 is SGHAT and CDR2 is FQNNGV.

The rearrangement links TRBV5-1 to TRBJ1-2, with D maybe TRBD1 (6 bases). The CDR3 extends over 15 amino acids. Trimming took off 0 bases at V and 4 bases at J, with 13 bases between the two ends. The V gene's germline CDR1 is SGHRS and CDR2 YFSETQ. The CDR3 DNA reads TGCGCCAGCAGCTTGGATCCAGGAGGGGGCTATGGCTACACCTTC. Amino acids: CASSLDPGGGYGYTF.

This clone was found once. This chain links TRBV28 with TRBJ1-1; maybe TRBD1 (6 bases). Between the trimmed V and J ends, which lost 5 bases and 6 bases, there was a span of 19 bases. In germline, CDR1 is MDHEN, CDR2 SYDVKM. The CDR3 length is 15 residues. Here the CDR3 DNA reads TGTGCCAGCAGTACTATACAGGGCGGAGGGTCTGAAGCTTTCTTT. Translating it yields CASSTIQGGGSEAFF.

The chain carries TRBV27 and TRBJ1-5; 7 bases map to TRBD1. The CDR3 contains 15 residues. Germline values: CDR1 MNHEY, CDR2 SMNVEV (reference sequence). V gave up 3 bases and J gave up 4 bases; unmatched junction bases: 6. The CDR3 bases are TGTGCCAGCAGTTTCTATCCAGGGGGTAATCAGCCCCAGCATTTT. As protein: CASSFYPGGNQPQHF.

The V gene is TRBV28, the J gene TRBJ2-7, with D perhaps matching TRBD1 or TRBD2 (6 bases each). CDR1 is MDHEN and CDR2 is SYDVKM in the germline V gene. This CDR3 is 15 amino acids long. The germline V and J ends were trimmed by 5 bases and 4 bases, with 18 bases remaining between them. The DNA of the CDR3 is TGTGCCAGCAGTCCGCTGGGGGGCGCCAGGTACGAGCAGTACTTC. Protein product: CASSPLGGARYEQYF.

The chain links TRBV4-1 to TRBJ2-3, with TRBD2 matching 13 bases. CDR3 length equals 16 residues. CDR1 and CDR2 (germline): MGHRA, YSYEKL. V was pared by 2 bases and J by 4 bases, with 3 bases of the junction left unmatched. The CDR3 here is CASSQKLAGGPDTQYF. In nucleotides, the CDR3 is TGCGCCAGCAGCCAAAAACTAGCGGGAGGGCCAGATACGCAGTATTTT.

The rearrangement uses TRBV5-6 and TRBJ2-1; no clear D gene. Germline CDR1 SGHDT, CDR2 YYEEEE. Trimming stripped 0 bases from V and 0 bases from J, with 7 bases between. The CDR3 has 15 residues. In DNA form, the CDR3 reads TGTGCCAGCAGCTTGGTGGAGAGCTCCTACAATGAGCAGTTCTTC. It encodes CASSLVESSYNEQFF.

The chain employs TRBV9 and TRBJ1-1; D unresolved. The V and J ends lost 4 bases and 4 bases respectively, with 14 bases between them. CDR1 is SGDLS, CDR2 YYNGEE, per germline. The CDR3 is made up of 14 amino acids. CDR3 bases: TGTGCCAGCAGCCCTCAAGAAGTATTCACTGAAGCTTTCTTT. The encoded protein is CASSPQEVFTEAFF.

A remark on this clone: The sample holds other DNA sequences that translate to the same CDR3. The rearrangement uses TRBV28 and TRBJ2-6, with D maybe TRBD1 (6 bases). V lost 5 bases and J 4 bases, leaving 12 bases between the germline ends. CDR3 size: 15 residues. The germline V gene encodes CDR1 MDHEN and CDR2 SYDVKM. The chain's CDR3 is CASSSQGTGANVLTF. CDR3 DNA: TGTGCCAGCAGTAGCCAGGGGACCGGGGCCAACGTCCTGACTTTC. The variable domain in full, completed from reference TRBV28 and TRBJ2-6, reads DVKVTQSSRYLVKRTGEKVFLECVQDMDHENMFWYRQDPGLGLRLIYFSYDVKMKEKGDIPEGYSVSREKKERFSLILESASTNQTSMYLCASSSQGTGANVLTFGAGSRLTVL.

This clone has a single count. This chain joins TRBV7-2 and TRBJ2-1; tentatively, D is TRBD2 (5 bases). CDR1 and CDR2 (germline): SGHTA, FQGNSA. V lost 5 bases to trimming and J lost 4 bases, with 18 bases between them. There are 16 residues in the CDR3. CDR3 bases: TGTGCCAGCAGCCGCGGAGGCGTTTCGTTGTACAATGAGCAGTTCTTC. It codes for CASSRGGVSLYNEQFF.

This chain links TRBV28 with TRBJ2-5, with D tentatively TRBD2 (6 bases). Trimming pared 8 bases from V and 4 bases from J, leaving 23 bases between. Germline V gene sequence: CDR1 MDHEN, CDR2 SYDVKM. The CDR3 totals 16 residues. CDR3 sequence (DNA): TGTGCCAGCCGGGACTTTCCGGGCCAGGGAGGAGAGACCCAGTACTTC. Protein sequence: CASRDFPGQGGETQYF.